These 4 T cell receptor beta chains were all obtained from the same sample, sequenced in a study of blood T cell repertoires in COVID-19. The data were produced by immunoSEQ multiplex PCR, yet TCRdb's version contains in-frame clones alone and is incomplete. Of a few hundred thousand clones in the sample, 80% to 90% are singletons; the top ten hold 4% to 4.5%. The sample was PBMCs or T cells enriched from blood (not recorded which). All receptors derive from a woman aged 30 to 39 who had recovered from COVID-19.

The genes are TRBV5-6 and TRBJ2-7; D perhaps matches TRBD2 (7 bases). CDR1 is SGHDT, CDR2 YYEEEE, per germline. CDR3 size: 14 residues. Deletions cut 3 bases from V and 2 bases from J, with 12 bases between. This CDR3 reads CASSSGGLTYEQYF. CDR3 bases: TGTGCCAGCAGCTCGGGGGGCCTTACCTACGAGCAGTACTTC.

The chain is built from TRBV30 and TRBJ2-2; unclear D gene. Trimming shortened V by 0 bases and J by 9 bases, and 8 bases separated the two germline ends. CDR1 and CDR2 (germline): GTSNPN, SVGIG (reference sequence). This CDR3 comprises 12 residues. The CDR3: CAWSVTPWELFF. The CDR3 DNA is TGTGCCTGGAGTGTAACTCCGTGGGAGCTGTTTTTT.

This clone was counted a few times. V gene TRBV21-1 combines with J gene TRBJ1-2; the table's D gene call, TRBD1, was not cross checked with the DNA. TRBV21-1 is a pseudogene segment. The CDR3 loop spans 13 amino acids. The CDR3 DNA reads as TGTGCCAGCAGGCTAGGGGGCAAAGCTGGCTACACCTTC. Protein: CASRLGGKAGYTF.

This chain uses TRBV19 with TRBJ1-5; 8 nucleotides match TRBD1. Germline-derived CDR1 and CDR2 are LNHDA and SQIVND (reference sequence). The CDR3 sequence is 16 residues long. The J segment lost 7 bases and the V segment lost 2 bases, leaving 10 bases of the junction unmatched. The CDR3 sequence is CASSISYRGVPQPQHF. The CDR3 DNA reads TGTGCCAGTAGTATATCTTACAGGGGGGTGCCCCAGCCCCAGCATTTT.